This TCR beta chain was sequenced in a study of T cell responses to AZD1222 COVID-19 vaccine. Study outcomes and limitations: Two AZD1222 doses significantly raised spike-specific TCR breadth and depth over controls. Donor demographics were predominantly white British with a female majority; clonal diversity may be underestimated. Researchers report vaccine-associated CD4 TCRs spanning spike, with dominance at 160-218 and 743-854.

In regard to this clone: Its antigen is not identified.

V was shortened by 3 bases and J by 0 bases, with 6 bases between the two germline ends. The V gene's germline CDR1 is SNHLY and CDR2 FYNNEI. This CDR3 region has 14 residues. The data were produced by immunoSEQ multiplex PCR, yet TCRdb's version contains in-frame clones alone and is incomplete. The sample consists of fewer than 90,000 clones, around 83% of them appearing once. Second-dose recipients at about 4 or about 12 weeks were treated as one pooled group. The chain has TRBV2 and TRBJ1-5, with D hard to call. This TCR came from an adult who received the AZD1222 COVID-19 vaccine. The source material was peripheral blood, sampled 28 days after the second AZD1222 dose. The CDR3 DNA reads TGTGCCAGCAGTGAGGCAAATAGCAATCAGCCCCAGCATTTT. It encodes CASSEANSNQPQHF.